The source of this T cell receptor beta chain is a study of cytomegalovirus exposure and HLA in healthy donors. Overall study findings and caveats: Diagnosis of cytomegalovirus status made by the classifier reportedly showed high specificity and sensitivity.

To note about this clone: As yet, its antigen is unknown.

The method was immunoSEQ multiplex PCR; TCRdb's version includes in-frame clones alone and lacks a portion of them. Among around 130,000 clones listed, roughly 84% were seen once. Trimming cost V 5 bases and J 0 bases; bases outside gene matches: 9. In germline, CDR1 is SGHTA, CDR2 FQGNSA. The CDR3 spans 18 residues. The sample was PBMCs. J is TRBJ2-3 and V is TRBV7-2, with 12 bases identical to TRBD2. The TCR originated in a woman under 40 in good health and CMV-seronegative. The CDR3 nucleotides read TGTGCCAGCAGCCCTGCACTAGCGGGGGGCTATAGCACAGATACGCAGTATTTT. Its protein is CASSPALAGGYSTDTQYF.